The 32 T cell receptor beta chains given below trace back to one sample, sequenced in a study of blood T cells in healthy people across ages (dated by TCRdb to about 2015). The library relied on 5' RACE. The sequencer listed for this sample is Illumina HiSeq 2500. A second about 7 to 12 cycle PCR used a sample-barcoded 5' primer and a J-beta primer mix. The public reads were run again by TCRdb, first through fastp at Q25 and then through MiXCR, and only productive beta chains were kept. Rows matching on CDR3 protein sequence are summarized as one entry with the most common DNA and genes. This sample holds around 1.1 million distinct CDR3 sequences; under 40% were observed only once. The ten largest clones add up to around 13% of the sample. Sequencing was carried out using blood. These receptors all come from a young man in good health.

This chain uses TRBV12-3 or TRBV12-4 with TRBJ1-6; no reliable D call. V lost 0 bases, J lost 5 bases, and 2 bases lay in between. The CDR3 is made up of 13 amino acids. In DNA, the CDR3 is TGTGCCAGCAGTTTAGCTGATAATTCACCCCTCCACTTT. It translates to CASSLADNSPLHF.

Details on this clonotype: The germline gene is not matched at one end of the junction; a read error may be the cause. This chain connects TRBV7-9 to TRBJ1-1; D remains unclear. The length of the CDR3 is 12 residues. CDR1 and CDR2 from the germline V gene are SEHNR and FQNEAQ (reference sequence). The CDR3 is CTSSQINTEAFF. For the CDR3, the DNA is TGTACCAGCAGCCAGATTAACACTGAAGCTTTCTTT.

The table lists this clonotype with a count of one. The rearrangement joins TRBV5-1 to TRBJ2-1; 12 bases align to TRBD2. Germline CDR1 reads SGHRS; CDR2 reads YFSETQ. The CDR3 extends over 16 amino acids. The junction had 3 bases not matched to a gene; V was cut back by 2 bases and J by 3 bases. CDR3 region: CASSFQTSGGYNEQFF. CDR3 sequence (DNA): TGCGCCAGCAGCTTCCAGACTAGCGGGGGCTACAATGAGCAGTTCTTC.

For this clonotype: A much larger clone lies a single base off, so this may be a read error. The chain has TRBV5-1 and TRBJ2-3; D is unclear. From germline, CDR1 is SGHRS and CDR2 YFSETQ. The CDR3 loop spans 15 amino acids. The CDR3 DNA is TGCGCCATCAGCTTGGTAGGACCGAGCACAGATACGCAGTATTTT. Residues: CAISLVGPSTDTQYF.

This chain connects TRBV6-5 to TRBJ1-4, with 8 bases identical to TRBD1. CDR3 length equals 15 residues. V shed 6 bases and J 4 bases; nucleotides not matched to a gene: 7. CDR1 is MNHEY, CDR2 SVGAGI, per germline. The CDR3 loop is CASRARTGLNEKLFF. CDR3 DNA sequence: TGTGCCAGCAGAGCCAGGACAGGGCTTAATGAAAAACTGTTTTTT.

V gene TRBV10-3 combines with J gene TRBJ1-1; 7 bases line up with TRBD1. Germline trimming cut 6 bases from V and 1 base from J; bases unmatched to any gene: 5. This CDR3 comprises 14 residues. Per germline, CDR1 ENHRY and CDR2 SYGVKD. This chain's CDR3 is CAISTRQGNTEAFF. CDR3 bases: TGTGCCATCAGCACCCGACAGGGGAACACTGAAGCTTTCTTT.

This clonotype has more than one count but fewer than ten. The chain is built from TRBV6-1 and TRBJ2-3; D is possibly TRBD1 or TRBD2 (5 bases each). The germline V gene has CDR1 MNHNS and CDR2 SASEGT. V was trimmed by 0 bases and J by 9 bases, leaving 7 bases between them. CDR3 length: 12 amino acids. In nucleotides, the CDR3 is TGTGCCAGCAGTGAAGCGGGACGCACGCAGTATTTT. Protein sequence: CASSEAGRTQYF.

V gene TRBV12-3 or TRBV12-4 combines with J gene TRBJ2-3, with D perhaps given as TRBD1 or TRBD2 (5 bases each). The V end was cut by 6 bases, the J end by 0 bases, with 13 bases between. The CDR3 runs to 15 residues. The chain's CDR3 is CASSWDGSSTDTQYF. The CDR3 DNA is TGTGCCAGCAGCTGGGACGGCTCTAGCACAGATACGCAGTATTTT.

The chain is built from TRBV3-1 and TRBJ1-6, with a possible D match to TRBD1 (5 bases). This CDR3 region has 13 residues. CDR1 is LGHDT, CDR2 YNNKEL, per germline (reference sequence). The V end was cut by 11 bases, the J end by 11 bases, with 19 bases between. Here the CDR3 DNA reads TGTGCCGTCAGTGAGGGGCAAAATCCACCCCTCCACTTT. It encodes CAVSEGQNPPLHF.

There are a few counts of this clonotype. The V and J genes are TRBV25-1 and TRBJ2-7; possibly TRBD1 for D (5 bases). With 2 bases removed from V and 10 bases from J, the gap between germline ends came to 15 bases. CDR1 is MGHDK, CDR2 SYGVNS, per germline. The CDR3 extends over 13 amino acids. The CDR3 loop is CASSEGSGIAQYF. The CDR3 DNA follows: TGTGCCAGCAGTGAAGGGTCAGGGATTGCCCAGTACTTC.

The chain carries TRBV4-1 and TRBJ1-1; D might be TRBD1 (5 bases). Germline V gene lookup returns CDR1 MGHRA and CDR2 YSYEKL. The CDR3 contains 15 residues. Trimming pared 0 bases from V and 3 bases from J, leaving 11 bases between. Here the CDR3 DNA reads TGCGCCAGCAGCCAAGAAGCCAGAGGGGACACTGAAGCTTTCTTT. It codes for CASSQEARGDTEAFF.

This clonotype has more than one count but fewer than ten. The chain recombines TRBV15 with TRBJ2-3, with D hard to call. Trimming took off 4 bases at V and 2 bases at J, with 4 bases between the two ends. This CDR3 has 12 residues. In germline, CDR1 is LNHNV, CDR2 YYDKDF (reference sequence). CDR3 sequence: CATSINTDTQYF. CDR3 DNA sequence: TGTGCCACCAGCATAAACACAGATACGCAGTATTTT.

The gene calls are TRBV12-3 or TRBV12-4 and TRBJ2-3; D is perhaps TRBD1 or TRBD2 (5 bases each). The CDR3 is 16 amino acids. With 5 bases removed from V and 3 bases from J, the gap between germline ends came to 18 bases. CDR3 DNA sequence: TGTGCCAGCAGTAAAGGGACCCTTTCTGTGACAGATACGCAGTATTTT. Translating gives CASSKGTLSVTDTQYF.

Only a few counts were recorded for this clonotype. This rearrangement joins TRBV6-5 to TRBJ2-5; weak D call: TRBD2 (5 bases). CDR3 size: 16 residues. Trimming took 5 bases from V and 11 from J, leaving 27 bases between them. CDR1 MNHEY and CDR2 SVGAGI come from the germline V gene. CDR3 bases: TGTGCCAGCAGTCTAGCCGCCGCTACCCCTTACGATGAGCAGTACTTC. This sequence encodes CASSLAAATPYDEQYF.

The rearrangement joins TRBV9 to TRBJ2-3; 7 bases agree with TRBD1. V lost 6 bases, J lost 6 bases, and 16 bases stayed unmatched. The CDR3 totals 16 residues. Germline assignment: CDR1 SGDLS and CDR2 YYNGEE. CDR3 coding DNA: TGTGCCAGCAACGCCATCACCGGGACAGCGTCCGATACGCAGTATTTT. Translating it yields CASNAITGTASDTQYF.

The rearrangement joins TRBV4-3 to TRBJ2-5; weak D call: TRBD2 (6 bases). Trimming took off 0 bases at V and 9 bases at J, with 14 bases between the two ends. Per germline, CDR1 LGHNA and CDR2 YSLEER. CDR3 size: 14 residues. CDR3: CASSQDLSGGAQYF. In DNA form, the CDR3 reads TGCGCCAGCAGCCAAGATCTTAGTGGAGGGGCCCAGTACTTC.

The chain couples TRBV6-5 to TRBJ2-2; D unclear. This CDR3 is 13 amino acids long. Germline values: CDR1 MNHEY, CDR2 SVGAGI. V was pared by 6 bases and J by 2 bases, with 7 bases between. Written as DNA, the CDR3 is TGTGCCAGCAGCACGATCAACACCGGGGAGCTGTTTTTT. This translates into CASSTINTGELFF.

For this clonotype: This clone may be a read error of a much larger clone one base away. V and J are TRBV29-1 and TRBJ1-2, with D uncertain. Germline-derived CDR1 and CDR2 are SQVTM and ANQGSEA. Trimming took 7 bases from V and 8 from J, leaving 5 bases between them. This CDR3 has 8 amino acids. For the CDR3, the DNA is TGCAGCGGTGCAGGCTACACCTTC. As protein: CSGAGYTF.

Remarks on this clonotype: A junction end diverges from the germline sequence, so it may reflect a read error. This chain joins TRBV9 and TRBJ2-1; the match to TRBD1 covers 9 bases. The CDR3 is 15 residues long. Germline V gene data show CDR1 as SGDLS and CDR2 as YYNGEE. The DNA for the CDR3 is TGTGCCAGCAGCGTAGGGGACAGGGAGGGAAATGAGCGGTTCTTC. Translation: CASSVGDREGNERFF.

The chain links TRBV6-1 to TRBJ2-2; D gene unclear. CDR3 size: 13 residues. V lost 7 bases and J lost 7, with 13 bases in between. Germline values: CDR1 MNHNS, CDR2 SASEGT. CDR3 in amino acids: CASTGWHDGELFF. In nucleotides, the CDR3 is TGTGCCAGCACGGGCTGGCATGACGGGGAGCTGTTTTTT.

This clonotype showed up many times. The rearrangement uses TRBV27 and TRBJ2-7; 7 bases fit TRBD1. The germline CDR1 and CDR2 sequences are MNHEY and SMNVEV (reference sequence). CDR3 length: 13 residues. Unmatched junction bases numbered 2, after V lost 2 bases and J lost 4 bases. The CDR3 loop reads CASSLRQGYEQYF. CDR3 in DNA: TGTGCCAGCAGTTTACGACAGGGTTACGAGCAGTACTTC.

DNA for the CDR3: TGCAGTGCTATCAAACAGGTAGCCAAAAACATTCAGTACTTC. It translates to CSAIKQVAKNIQYF. This chain connects TRBV20-1 to TRBJ2-4, with a weak D call TRBD1 (5 bases). From germline, CDR1 is DFQATT and CDR2 SNEGSKA (reference sequence). The germline V and J ends were trimmed by 4 bases and 0 bases, with 10 bases remaining between them. The length of the CDR3 is 14 residues.

CDR3 DNA: TGTGCCAGCAGTTTATCCCAGGTCCCCCCCTATGGCTACACCTTC. It encodes CASSLSQVPPYGYTF. This chain connects TRBV27 to TRBJ1-2, with unresolved D. CDR1 is MNHEY, CDR2 SMNVEV, per germline (reference sequence). The CDR3 length is 15 residues. Trimming shortened V by 0 bases and J by 4 bases, and 12 bases separated the two germline ends.

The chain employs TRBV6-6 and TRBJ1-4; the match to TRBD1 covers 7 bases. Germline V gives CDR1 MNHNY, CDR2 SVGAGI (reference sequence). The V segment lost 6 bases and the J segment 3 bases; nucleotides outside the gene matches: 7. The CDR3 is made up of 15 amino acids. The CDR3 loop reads CASRGVGTANEKLFF. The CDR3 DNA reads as TGTGCCAGCAGAGGGGTGGGGACAGCTAATGAAAAACTGTTTTTT.

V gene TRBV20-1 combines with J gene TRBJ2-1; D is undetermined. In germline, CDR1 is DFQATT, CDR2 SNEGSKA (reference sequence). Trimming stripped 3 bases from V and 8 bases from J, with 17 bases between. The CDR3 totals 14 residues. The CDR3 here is CSASRAISWYEQFF. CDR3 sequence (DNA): TGCAGTGCTAGTAGGGCCATATCGTGGTATGAGCAGTTCTTC.

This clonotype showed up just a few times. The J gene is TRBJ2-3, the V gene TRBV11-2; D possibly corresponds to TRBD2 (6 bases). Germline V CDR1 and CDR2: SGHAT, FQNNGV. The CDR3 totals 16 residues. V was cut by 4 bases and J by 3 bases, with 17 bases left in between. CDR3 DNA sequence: TGTGCCAGCAGCTCCGGCGGGGCTAGTATAACAGATACGCAGTATTTT. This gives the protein CASSSGGASITDTQYF.

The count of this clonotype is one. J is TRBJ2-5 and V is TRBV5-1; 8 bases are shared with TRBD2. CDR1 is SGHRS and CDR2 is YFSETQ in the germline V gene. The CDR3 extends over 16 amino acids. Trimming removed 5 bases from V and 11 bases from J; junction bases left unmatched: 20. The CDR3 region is CASSRYVAGGVNEQYF. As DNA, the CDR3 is TGCGCCAGCAGTCGGTATGTGGCGGGGGGTGTAAATGAGCAGTACTTC.

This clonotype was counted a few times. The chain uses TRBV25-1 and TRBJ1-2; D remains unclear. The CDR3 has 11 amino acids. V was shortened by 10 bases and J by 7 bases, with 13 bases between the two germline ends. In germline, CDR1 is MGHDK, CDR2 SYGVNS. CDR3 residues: CATHQRGGYTF. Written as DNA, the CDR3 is TGTGCCACTCATCAGCGGGGTGGCTACACCTTC.

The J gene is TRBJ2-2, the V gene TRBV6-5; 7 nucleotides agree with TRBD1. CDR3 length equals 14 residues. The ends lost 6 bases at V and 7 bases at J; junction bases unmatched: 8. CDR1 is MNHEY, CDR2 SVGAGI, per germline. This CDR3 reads CASRKDRVGGELFF. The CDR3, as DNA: TGTGCCAGCAGAAAAGACAGGGTTGGCGGGGAGCTGTTTTTT.

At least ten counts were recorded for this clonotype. As DNA, the CDR3 is TGTGCCAGCAGGGTCACAGTGAACACTGAAGCTTTCTTT. Its translation is CASRVTVNTEAFF. The rearrangement uses TRBV2 and TRBJ1-1; D unresolved. The ends were cut back, 6 bases at V and 0 bases at J, with 8 bases in the middle. This CDR3 has 13 residues. Looked up from germline, CDR1 is SNHLY and CDR2 is FYNNEI. The whole variable domain, filled in from reference TRBV2 and TRBJ1-1, reads EPEVTQTPSHQVTQMGQEVILRCVPISNHLYFYWYRQILGQKVEFLVSFYNNEISEKSEIFDDQFSVERPDGSNFTLKIRSTKLEDSAMYFCASRVTVNTEAFFGQGTRLTVV.

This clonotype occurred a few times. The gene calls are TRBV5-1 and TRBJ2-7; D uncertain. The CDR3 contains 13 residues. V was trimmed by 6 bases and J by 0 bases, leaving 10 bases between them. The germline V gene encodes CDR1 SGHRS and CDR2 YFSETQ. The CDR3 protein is CASNPVGSYEQYF. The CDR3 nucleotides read TGCGCCAGCAATCCGGTAGGCTCCTACGAGCAGTACTTC.

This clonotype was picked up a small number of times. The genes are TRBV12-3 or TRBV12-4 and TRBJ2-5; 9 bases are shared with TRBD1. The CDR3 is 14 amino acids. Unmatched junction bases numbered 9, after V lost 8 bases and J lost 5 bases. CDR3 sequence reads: CASEKDRGTETQYF. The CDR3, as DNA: TGTGCCAGCGAGAAGGACAGGGGAACGGAGACCCAGTACTTC.